A single sample is the source of the 15 T cell receptor beta chains below, sequenced in a study of glioma-infiltrating T cells after dendritic cell vaccination. The method was immunoSEQ multiplex PCR; TCRdb's version includes in-frame clones alone and lacks a portion of them. The sample shows more than 95,000 clones, nearly 90% of them seen only once. Time point reported: after dendritic cell vaccination, including at tumor progression/relapse. The material was blood, obtained after dendritic cell vaccination. These TCRs come from a human donor with glioblastoma.

The chain couples TRBV19 to TRBJ2-7, with D possibly matching TRBD1 (5 bases). The germline V and J ends were trimmed by 4 bases and 0 bases, with 7 bases remaining between them. The CDR3 spans 13 residues. CDR1 and CDR2 (germline): LNHDA, SQIVND (reference sequence). The CDR3 DNA reads as TGTGCCAGTAGTACAGGGAACTCCTACGAGCAGTACTTC. It encodes CASSTGNSYEQYF.

The V and J genes are TRBV5-6 and TRBJ2-3; 10 bases line up with TRBD1. CDR1 SGHDT and CDR2 YYEEEE come from the germline V gene. The CDR3 has 17 residues. Trimming at V came to 0 bases and at J to 4 bases, leaving 8 bases not matched to a gene. Here the CDR3 reads CASSLGLWDRGSDTQYF. In DNA, the CDR3 is TGTGCCAGCAGCTTGGGACTGTGGGACAGGGGTTCAGATACGCAGTATTTT.

This chain connects TRBV2 to TRBJ1-2; no clear D gene. The V end was cut by 6 bases, the J end by 4 bases, with 6 bases between. CDR1 is SNHLY and CDR2 is FYNNEI in the germline V gene. The CDR3 contains 11 residues. In DNA, the CDR3 is TGTGCCAGCAGCGAGGGCTATGGCTACACCTTC. Protein product: CASSEGYGYTF. Complete variable domain (other parts from reference TRBV2 and TRBJ1-2): EPEVTQTPSHQVTQMGQEVILRCVPISNHLYFYWYRQILGQKVEFLVSFYNNEISEKSEIFDDQFSVERPDGSNFTLKIRSTKLEDSAMYFCASSEGYGYTFGSGTRLTVV.

The chain joins TRBV5-5 to TRBJ1-1, with 9 nucleotides matching TRBD1. The CDR3 totals 14 residues. The germline V gene encodes CDR1 SGHKS and CDR2 YYEKEE (reference sequence). After removal of 3 bases from V and 1 base from J, the junction contained 1 base not matched to a gene. The CDR3 here is CASSSGQGNTEAFF. The CDR3 nucleotides read TGTGCCAGCAGCTCGGGACAGGGGAACACTGAAGCTTTCTTT.

The chain carries TRBV6-5 and TRBJ2-2; D is possibly TRBD1 (6 bases). Germline values: CDR1 MNHEY, CDR2 SVGAGI. This CDR3 has 14 amino acids. V lost 4 bases and J 7 bases, leaving 13 bases between the germline ends. CDR3 nucleotide sequence: TGTGCCAGCAGTTCTAATGGGGGCGGCGGGGAGCTGTTTTTT. Translation: CASSSNGGGGELFF.

The chain recombines TRBV5-1 with TRBJ2-3; TRBD1 agrees at 9 bases. Germline V gene sequence: CDR1 SGHRS, CDR2 YFSETQ. Trimming at V came to 1 base and at J to 4 bases, leaving 7 bases not matched to a gene. The CDR3 has 16 amino acids. This chain's CDR3 is CASSLYPGQGADTQYF. The CDR3 DNA is TGCGCCAGCAGCTTGTACCCGGGACAGGGAGCAGATACGCAGTATTTT.

This chain connects TRBV6-1 to TRBJ1-1; D perhaps matches TRBD1 (6 bases). The CDR3 length is 17 residues. Germline CDR1 and CDR2: MNHNS and SASEGT. Trimming took 0 bases from V and 2 from J, leaving 16 bases between them. Here the CDR3 DNA reads TGTGCCAGCAGTGAAGCGAGGTGGGGGACACCTAACACTGAAGCTTTCTTT. Amino acid sequence: CASSEARWGTPNTEAFF.

This clone was detected only a few times. This chain uses TRBV10-3 with TRBJ2-7, with 12 bases fitting TRBD2. CDR1 ENHRY and CDR2 SYGVKD come from the germline V gene. The length of the CDR3 is 14 residues. After removal of 10 bases from V and 2 bases from J, the junction contained 6 bases not matched to a gene. The CDR3 DNA follows: TGTGCCACCCAATGGACTAGCGGGACCTACGAGCAGTACTTC. This gives the protein CATQWTSGTYEQYF.

This clone was seen only once. The V call is TRBV9, the J call TRBJ2-5; TRBD2 matches 7 bases. The CDR3 has 15 residues. J lost 5 bases, V lost 0 bases, and 7 bases had no gene match. Germline assignment: CDR1 SGDLS and CDR2 YYNGEE. CDR3 sequence reads: CASSVVAGVGETQYF. CDR3 DNA sequence: TGTGCCAGCAGCGTAGTTGCGGGAGTGGGGGAGACCCAGTACTTC.

The chain is built from TRBV7-8 and TRBJ2-3, with 7 bases matching TRBD2. The germline V gene encodes CDR1 SGHVS and CDR2 FQNEAQ. This CDR3 contains 20 residues. V gave up 4 bases and J gave up 4 bases; unmatched junction bases: 23. CDR3 loop: CASSYRGSGEMSSRADTQYF. For the CDR3, the DNA is TGTGCCAGCAGCTACCGGGGCAGCGGGGAAATGTCTAGCAGGGCAGATACGCAGTATTTT.

This chain uses TRBV5-1 with TRBJ1-2; weak D call: TRBD1 (5 bases). Trimming cost V 4 bases and J 4 bases, with 14 bases left between them. Germline V gene sequence: CDR1 SGHRS, CDR2 YFSETQ. The CDR3 has 14 residues. CDR3 loop: CASSPVTDSYGYTF. The CDR3 DNA reads as TGCGCCAGCAGCCCTGTGACAGATTCCTATGGCTACACCTTC.

V and J are TRBV2 and TRBJ1-4; D perhaps matches TRBD1 (6 bases). Trimming took 7 bases from V and 3 from J, leaving 12 bases between them. Germline CDR1 is SNHLY and CDR2 is FYNNEI. The CDR3 loop spans 14 amino acids. Here the CDR3 DNA reads TGTGCCAGCAACCACAGGGCTCCTAATGAAAAACTGTTTTTT. Translated: CASNHRAPNEKLFF.

The V and J genes are TRBV2 and TRBJ2-1, with 12 bases matching TRBD2. Germline V CDR1 and CDR2: SNHLY, FYNNEI. CDR3 size: 16 residues. V gave up 6 bases and J gave up 5 bases; unmatched junction bases: 8. The CDR3 loop reads CASRPRTSGNHNEQFF. The CDR3 DNA reads as TGTGCCAGCAGACCTCGGACTAGCGGGAACCACAATGAGCAGTTCTTC.

CDR3 in amino acids: CASSTGTLVGNTIYF. CDR3 nucleotides: TGTGCCAGTAGCACCGGGACACTAGTTGGAAACACCATATATTTT. The rearrangement uses TRBV19 and TRBJ1-3; TRBD1 might be the D (6 bases). The V gene's germline CDR1 is LNHDA and CDR2 SQIVND (reference sequence). The CDR3 runs to 15 residues. The germline V and J ends were trimmed by 6 bases and 3 bases, with 15 bases remaining between them.

The chain couples TRBV5-1 to TRBJ2-1; 11 nucleotides align to TRBD1. CDR3 length equals 16 residues. The junction had 10 bases not matched to a gene; V was cut back by 4 bases and J by 7 bases. Germline V gene data show CDR1 as SGHRS and CDR2 as YFSETQ. In nucleotides, the CDR3 is TGCGCCAGCAGCATTGGAGGACAGGGGGCTAGGAATGAGCAGTTCTTC. Translating gives CASSIGGQGARNEQFF.